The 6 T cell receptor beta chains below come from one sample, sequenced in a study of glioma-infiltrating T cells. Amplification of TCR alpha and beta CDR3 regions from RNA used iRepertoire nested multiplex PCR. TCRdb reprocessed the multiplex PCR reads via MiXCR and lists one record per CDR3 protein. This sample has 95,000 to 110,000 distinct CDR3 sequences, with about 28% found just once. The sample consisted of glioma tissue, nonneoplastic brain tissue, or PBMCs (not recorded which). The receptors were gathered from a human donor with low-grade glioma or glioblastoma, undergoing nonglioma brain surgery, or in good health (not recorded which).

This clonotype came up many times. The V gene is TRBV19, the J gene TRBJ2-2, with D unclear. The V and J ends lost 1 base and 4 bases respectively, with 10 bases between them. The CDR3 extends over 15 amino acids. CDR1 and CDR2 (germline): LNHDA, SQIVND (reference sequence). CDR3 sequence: CASSIGTRFTGELFF. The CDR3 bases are TGTGCCAGTAGTATAGGAACCAGGTTCACCGGGGAGCTGTTTTTT.

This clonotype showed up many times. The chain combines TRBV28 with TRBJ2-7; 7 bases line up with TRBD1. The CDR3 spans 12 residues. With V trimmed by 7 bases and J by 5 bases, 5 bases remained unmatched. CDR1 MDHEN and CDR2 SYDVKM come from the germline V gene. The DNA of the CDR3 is TGTGCCAGCATGAGGGGGCGAGACGAGCAGTACTTC. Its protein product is CASMRGRDEQYF.

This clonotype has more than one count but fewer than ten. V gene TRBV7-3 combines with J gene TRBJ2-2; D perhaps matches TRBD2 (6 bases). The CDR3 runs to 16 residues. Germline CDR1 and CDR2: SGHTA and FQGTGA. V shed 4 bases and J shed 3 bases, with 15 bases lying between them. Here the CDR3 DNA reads TGTGCCAGCAGCTCACAACCGGGACTTCACACCGGGGAGCTGTTTTTT. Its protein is CASSSQPGLHTGELFF.

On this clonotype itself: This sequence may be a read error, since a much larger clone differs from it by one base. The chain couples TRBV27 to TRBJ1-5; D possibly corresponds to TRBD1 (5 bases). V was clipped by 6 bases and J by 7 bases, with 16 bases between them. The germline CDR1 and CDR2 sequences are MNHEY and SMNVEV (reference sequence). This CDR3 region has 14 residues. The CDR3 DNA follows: TGTGCCAGCAGAGCAAGGGGCATCGCCCAGCCCCAGCATTTT. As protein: CASRARGIAQPQHF.

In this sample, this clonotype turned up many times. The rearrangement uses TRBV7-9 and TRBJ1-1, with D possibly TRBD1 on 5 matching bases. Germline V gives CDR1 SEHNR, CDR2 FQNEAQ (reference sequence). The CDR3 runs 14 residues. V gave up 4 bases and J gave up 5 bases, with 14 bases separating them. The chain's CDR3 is CASSWDRQATEAFF. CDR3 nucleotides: TGTGCCAGCAGCTGGGACCGCCAAGCTACTGAAGCTTTCTTT.

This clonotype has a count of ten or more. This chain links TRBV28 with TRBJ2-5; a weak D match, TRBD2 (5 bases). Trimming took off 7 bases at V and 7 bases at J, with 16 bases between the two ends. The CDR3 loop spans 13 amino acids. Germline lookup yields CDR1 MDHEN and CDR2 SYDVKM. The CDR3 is CASTLGGFGTQYF. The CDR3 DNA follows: TGTGCCAGCACCCTTGGCGGGTTTGGGACCCAGTACTTC.